The rows below give T cell receptor beta chains drawn from one sample of a study of T-cell memory formation after mild COVID-19. TCRdb itself ran the 5' RACE reads through MiXCR, one entry per CDR3 protein. Altogether 100,000 or so distinct CDR3 sequences are present, 11% being singletons, with the ten largest covering approximately 40%. The sample taken for sequencing was PBMCs or a T cell subset sorted from them (not recorded which). The source is a man between 18 and 35 years old who had mild COVID-19 (a few samples of this study predate the infection). Cell type and time point are not known. The CDR3 runs from the conserved cysteine through the conserved F or W. The order of the fields is clone size, J gene, D gene, V gene, CDR3 DNA, CDR3 protein. A D gene is named only where the DNA matches it firmly. Only some rows state a clone size, as once, few, many or a class for expanded clones.

abundance: -
j_gene: TRBJ2-5
d_gene: -
v_gene: TRBV7-3
CDR3nt: TGTGCCAGCAGCTCGGGGCAGGGGCTCCTAGAGACCCAGTACTTC
CDR3aa: CASSSGQGLLETQYF

abundance: few
j_gene: TRBJ2-1
d_gene: TRBD1
v_gene: TRBV4-3
CDR3nt: TGCGCCAGCAGCCAAGATGGACCCCAGGGGGCCCAAAGCTCCTACAATGAGCAGTTCTTC
CDR3aa: CASSQDGPQGAQSSYNEQFF

abundance: few
j_gene: TRBJ1-5
d_gene: -
v_gene: TRBV4-2
CDR3nt: TGTGCCAGCAGCCAGACAGCAAATCAGCCCCAGCATTTT
CDR3aa: CASSQTANQPQHF

abundance: -
j_gene: TRBJ2-3
d_gene: -
v_gene: TRBV6-2/TRBV6-3
CDR3nt: TGTGCCAGCAGGGGGATTGAGGGAACAGATACGCAGTATTTT
CDR3aa: CASRGIEGTDTQYF

abundance: -
j_gene: TRBJ1-3
d_gene: -
v_gene: TRBV7-9
CDR3nt: TGTGCCAGCAGGTTCGAGGGAAACTGGCTGGACACCATATATTTT
CDR3aa: CASRFEGNWLDTIYF

abundance: many
j_gene: TRBJ1-5
d_gene: TRBD1
v_gene: TRBV5-5
CDR3nt: TGTGCCAGCAGCTTATCCGGGACAGGGGGCTTTCCGCCCCAGCATTTT
CDR3aa: CASSLSGTGGFPPQHF

abundance: few
j_gene: TRBJ2-2
d_gene: -
v_gene: TRBV24-1
CDR3nt: TGTGCCACCAGTGATTTGACAGCGAACACCGGGGAGCTGTTTTTT
CDR3aa: CATSDLTANTGELFF

abundance: -
j_gene: TRBJ1-1
d_gene: -
v_gene: TRBV29-1
CDR3nt: TGCAGCGTTGGGCTGACAGATACGAACACTGAAGCTTTCTTT
CDR3aa: CSVGLTDTNTEAFF

abundance: few
j_gene: TRBJ2-3
d_gene: -
v_gene: TRBV9
CDR3nt: TGTGCCAGCAGCGTAGGGGGTTACACAGATACGCAGTATTTT
CDR3aa: CASSVGGYTDTQYF

abundance: many
j_gene: TRBJ2-3
d_gene: -
v_gene: TRBV27
CDR3nt: TGTGCCAGCAGTCAAACTAGCTGGGCAGATACGCAGTATTTT
CDR3aa: CASSQTSWADTQYF

abundance: few
j_gene: TRBJ2-7
d_gene: -
v_gene: TRBV27
CDR3nt: TGTGCCAGCAGTTTATCGGACGGGATCTACGAGCAGTACTTC
CDR3aa: CASSLSDGIYEQYF

abundance: few
j_gene: TRBJ2-5
d_gene: -
v_gene: TRBV5-6
CDR3nt: TGTGCCAGCAGCTTCGGGCCCACCCAGTACTTC
CDR3aa: CASSFGPTQYF

abundance: -
j_gene: TRBJ2-7
d_gene: -
v_gene: TRBV7-8
CDR3nt: TGTGCCAGCAGCCGCGGGACCTCCCGAACCTACGAGCAGTACTTC
CDR3aa: CASSRGTSRTYEQYF

abundance: few
j_gene: TRBJ2-1
d_gene: -
v_gene: TRBV5-1
CDR3nt: TGCGCCAGCAGCCCATTCCCGGGAGCTTACAATGAGCAGTTCTTC
CDR3aa: CASSPFPGAYNEQFF

abundance: -
j_gene: TRBJ2-5
d_gene: TRBD2
v_gene: TRBV7-6
CDR3nt: TGTGCCAGCAGCCTACTCGGGGGGTGGGAAGAGACCCAGTACTTC
CDR3aa: CASSLLGGWEETQYF

abundance: -
j_gene: TRBJ1-1
d_gene: TRBD1
v_gene: TRBV27
CDR3nt: TGTGCCAGCAAGCCGGGACAGGGGTTCACTGAAGCTTTCTTT
CDR3aa: CASKPGQGFTEAFF

abundance: few
j_gene: TRBJ2-1
d_gene: -
v_gene: TRBV9
CDR3nt: TGTGCCAGCAGCGCCAAGCATAAGATGGGGGCCGATGAGCAGTTCTTC
CDR3aa: CASSAKHKMGADEQFF

abundance: -
j_gene: TRBJ2-5
d_gene: -
v_gene: TRBV9
CDR3nt: TGTGCCAGCAGCGCGCATTCCCTCCAAGAGACCCAGTACTTC
CDR3aa: CASSAHSLQETQYF

abundance: many
j_gene: TRBJ1-2
d_gene: -
v_gene: TRBV4-1
CDR3nt: TGCGCCAGCAGCCAGCAAGCTTTTACAGGGACGAGTGGCTACACCTTC
CDR3aa: CASSQQAFTGTSGYTF

abundance: few
j_gene: TRBJ2-7
d_gene: -
v_gene: TRBV9
CDR3nt: TGTGCCAGCAGCCCAGGACCGATACGACCCTACGAGCAGTACTTC
CDR3aa: CASSPGPIRPYEQYF

abundance: -
j_gene: TRBJ1-5
d_gene: -
v_gene: TRBV7-2
CDR3nt: TGTGCCAGCAGCTTAGGAACAACGGAATTTCAGCCCCAGCATTTT
CDR3aa: CASSLGTTEFQPQHF

abundance: -
j_gene: TRBJ2-7
d_gene: -
v_gene: TRBV7-3
CDR3nt: TGTGCCAGCAGCGAAGAGGCGGGGCCCTACGAGCAGTACTTC
CDR3aa: CASSEEAGPYEQYF